Listed here are 22 T cell receptor beta chains from one sample, sequenced in a study of shared clonotypes between healthy human individuals. The data were produced by immunoSEQ multiplex PCR, yet TCRdb's version contains in-frame clones alone and is incomplete. Seen here are about 360,000 clones, around 70% observed once, and the top ten hold more than 9%. Sequenced: memory CD4+ T cells sorted from blood. Stated subset: CD45RA-negative fraction. The receptors stem from a man younger than 40 in good health.

This clone was seen at least ten times. The chain has TRBV2 and TRBJ1-2, with D perhaps TRBD1 (5 bases). In germline, CDR1 is SNHLY, CDR2 FYNNEI. CDR3 length: 13 amino acids. Trimming removed 4 bases at V and 2 bases at J, with 8 bases between. CDR3 loop: CASSADINYGYTF. CDR3 in DNA: TGTGCCAGCAGTGCGGACATAAACTATGGCTACACCTTC.

The chain has TRBV5-1 and TRBJ2-1, with no clear D. This CDR3 comprises 13 residues. Germline CDR1 SGHRS, CDR2 YFSETQ. Trimming cost V 3 bases and J 4 bases, with 8 bases left between them. CDR3 in amino acids: CASSSPDYNEQFF. The DNA of the CDR3 is TGCGCCAGCAGCTCCCCCGATTACAATGAGCAGTTCTTC. Full variable domain (missing parts from reference TRBV5-1 and TRBJ2-1): KAGVTQTPRYLIKTRGQQVTLSCSPISGHRSVSWYQQTPGQGLQFLFEYFSETQRNKGNFPGRFSGRQFSNSRSEMNVSTLELGDSALYLCASSSPDYNEQFFGPGTRLTVL.

The V and J genes are TRBV6-1 and TRBJ1-3, with TRBD1 matching over 7 bases. J gave up 3 bases and V 4 bases, and 6 bases lay outside the gene matches. The CDR3 is 15 amino acids. Germline V gene lookup returns CDR1 MNHNS and CDR2 SASEGT. The CDR3 is CASSAGTVSGNTIYF. In DNA form, the CDR3 reads TGTGCCAGCAGTGCCGGGACAGTTAGTGGAAACACCATATATTTT.

Comments on this clone: One end of the junction varies from germline; a read error may be responsible. Other DNA sequences in this specimen translate into the identical CDR3. The gene calls are TRBV7-9 and TRBJ2-2; 8 bases are shared with TRBD2. Germline CDR1 is SEHNR and CDR2 is FQNEAQ (reference sequence). The CDR3 runs to 14 residues. CDR3 sequence reads: CASSLGLAAGELFF. In nucleotides, the CDR3 is TGTGCTAGCAGCTTAGGACTAGCCGCCGGGGAGCTGTTTTTT.

The gene calls are TRBV5-1 and TRBJ2-7; TRBD1 might be the D (6 bases). The V gene lost 2 bases and the J gene lost 5 bases, with 14 bases spanning the gap. The germline CDR1 and CDR2 sequences are SGHRS and YFSETQ. The CDR3 has 14 residues. This CDR3 is CASSFSTGPNEQYF. CDR3 nucleotide sequence: TGCGCCAGCAGCTTCTCGACAGGTCCCAACGAGCAGTACTTC.

The genes are TRBV9 and TRBJ2-2; 10 nucleotides match TRBD1. Germline CDR1 reads SGDLS; CDR2 reads YYNGEE. V lost 6 bases to trimming and J lost 5 bases; unmatched junction nucleotides: 4. The CDR3 is 14 amino acids. The CDR3 loop is CASNRDRGTGELFF. CDR3 coding DNA: TGTGCCAGCAATCGGGACAGGGGAACCGGGGAGCTGTTTTTT.

This clone was recorded only once. The chain employs TRBV29-1 and TRBJ2-1, with D possibly TRBD2 on 5 matching bases. Germline V gives CDR1 SQVTM, CDR2 ANQGSEA. V gave up 3 bases and J gave up 1 base, with 10 bases separating them. The CDR3 has 14 residues. The CDR3 loop is CSVEHRDSYNEQFF. The CDR3 nucleotides read TGCAGCGTTGAGCACCGGGATTCCTACAATGAGCAGTTCTTC.

The chain joins TRBV18 to TRBJ2-7, with a weak D call TRBD1 (6 bases). The CDR3 contains 14 residues. With 3 bases removed from V and 0 bases from J, the gap between germline ends came to 9 bases. CDR1 KGHSH and CDR2 LQKENI come from the germline V gene. In DNA form, the CDR3 reads TGTGCCAGCTCACCGGGGGCGAACTCCTACGAGCAGTACTTC. Its translation: CASSPGANSYEQYF.

This clone appeared a few times. The chain recombines TRBV11-2 with TRBJ1-5; D ambiguous. The CDR3 totals 14 residues. V was trimmed by 1 base and J by 6 bases, leaving 10 bases between them. Germline loops: CDR1 SGHAT, CDR2 FQNNGV. CDR3 loop: CASSLASTAQPQHF. CDR3 in DNA: TGTGCCAGCAGCTTAGCCTCTACGGCTCAGCCCCAGCATTTT.

This clone was observed a handful of times. This chain joins TRBV7-2 and TRBJ2-5; weak D call: TRBD2 (6 bases). The CDR3 covers 14 residues. Germline assignment: CDR1 SGHTA and CDR2 FQGNSA. V was pared by 5 bases and J by 4 bases, with 14 bases between. DNA for the CDR3: TGTGCCAGCAGCCAGAGGGCGGGGAGAGAGACCCAGTACTTC. As protein: CASSQRAGRETQYF.

CDR3 nucleotides: TGCAGCGTTGAAGGGGTCATGAACACTGAAGCTTTCTTT. Amino acid sequence: CSVEGVMNTEAFF. The V call is TRBV29-1, the J call TRBJ1-1; D is unresolved. The germline CDR1 and CDR2 sequences are SQVTM and ANQGSEA. There are 13 residues in the CDR3. Between the trimmed V and J ends, which lost 1 base and 0 bases, there was a span of 6 bases.

The V call is TRBV6-1, the J call TRBJ2-6; possible D gene TRBD1, 6 bases. The CDR3 runs 16 residues. Looked up from germline, CDR1 is MNHNS and CDR2 is SASEGT. Trimming pared 2 bases from V and 2 bases from J, leaving 10 bases between. The CDR3, as DNA: TGTGCCAGCAGTGAAACAGGGTCTGCTGGGGCCAACGTCCTGACTTTC. This translates into CASSETGSAGANVLTF.

V usage is TRBV7-2 and J usage is TRBJ2-3, with a weak D call TRBD2 (5 bases). Germline lookup yields CDR1 SGHTA and CDR2 FQGNSA. This CDR3 contains 14 residues. Trimming removed 0 bases at V and 1 base at J, with 5 bases between. The CDR3 region is CASSLAGGTDTQYF. Written as DNA, the CDR3 is TGTGCCAGCAGCTTAGCGGGAGGCACAGATACGCAGTATTTT.

This chain uses TRBV6-6 with TRBJ1-5; TRBD1 matches at 10 bases. The J segment lost 11 bases and the V segment lost 5 bases, leaving 15 bases of the junction unmatched. The CDR3 is 16 residues long. CDR1 and CDR2 (germline): MNHNY, SVGAGI (reference sequence). The CDR3 bases are TGTGCCAGCAGTAGAGGATCCGGGACAGGGGTAGAGTCCCAGCATTTT. Encoded protein: CASSRGSGTGVESQHF.

This clone has a handful of counts. The chain is built from TRBV6-5 and TRBJ2-2; D unresolved. Looked up from germline, CDR1 is MNHEY and CDR2 is SVGAGI. V dropped 5 bases and J dropped 5 bases, with 12 bases sitting between them. The CDR3 runs 14 residues. DNA for the CDR3: TGTGCCAGCAGTCCGGTGTGGTCAACCGGGGAGCTGTTTTTT. Its protein product is CASSPVWSTGELFF.

V and J are TRBV29-1 and TRBJ2-7, with 7 bases aligning to TRBD2. CDR1 is SQVTM, CDR2 ANQGSEA, per germline. The CDR3 has 13 residues. J gave up 9 bases and V 5 bases, and 13 bases lay outside the gene matches. CDR3 nucleotide sequence: TGCAGCGTTAAGGCTAGCGGATCCCCGAGGCAGTACTTC. The encoded protein is CSVKASGSPRQYF.

The sample holds many counts of this clone. The rearrangement joins TRBV7-8 to TRBJ2-7; 9 bases match TRBD1. The CDR3 is made up of 15 amino acids. V trimming: 1 base; J trimming: 3 bases; junction bases outside the gene matches: 4. Germline values: CDR1 SGHVS, CDR2 FQNEAQ. CDR3: CASSLGDRVSYEQYF. As DNA, the CDR3 is TGTGCCAGCAGCTTAGGGGACAGGGTAAGCTACGAGCAGTACTTC.

This chain uses TRBV5-8 with TRBJ2-5, with 8 bases that match TRBD2. The V gene end was trimmed by 1 base and the J gene end by 2 bases; junction bases not matched to a gene: 4. Germline V lookup: CDR1 SGHTS, CDR2 YDEGEE. The CDR3 spans 15 residues. CDR3 residues: CASSLYLAGQETQYF. CDR3 nucleotides: TGTGCCAGCAGCTTGTACCTAGCGGGTCAAGAGACCCAGTACTTC.

This clone was found once. The rearrangement joins TRBV19 to TRBJ1-1; no clear D gene. Per the germline V gene, CDR1 is LNHDA and CDR2 is SQIVND (reference sequence). V was clipped by 3 bases and J by 0 bases, with 11 bases between them. The CDR3 is made up of 15 amino acids. CDR3 sequence: CASSMSPGMNTEAFF. The CDR3 DNA is TGTGCCAGTAGTATGTCTCCTGGGATGAACACTGAAGCTTTCTTT.

This clone was seen repeatedly, ten times or more. This chain joins TRBV28 and TRBJ1-5, with D possibly TRBD1 on 5 matching bases. The CDR3 contains 17 residues. CDR1 is MDHEN, CDR2 SYDVKM, per germline. V gave up 1 base and J gave up 4 bases, with 17 bases separating them. The chain's CDR3 is CASSLFLGDSGNQPQHF. CDR3 nucleotides: TGTGCCAGCAGTTTATTTTTGGGTGACAGTGGGAATCAGCCCCAGCATTTT.

The chain is built from TRBV7-2 and TRBJ2-2; possibly TRBD2 for D (5 bases). V lost 3 bases, J lost 1 base, and 6 bases lay in between. The CDR3 covers 14 residues. Germline CDR1 and CDR2: SGHTA and FQGNSA. The CDR3 reads CASSFGGNTGELFF. CDR3 DNA sequence: TGTGCCAGCAGCTTCGGAGGGAACACCGGGGAGCTGTTTTTT.

The chain recombines TRBV6-5 with TRBJ1-2, with 8 bases matching TRBD1. J gave up 5 bases and V 6 bases, and 8 bases lay outside the gene matches. Germline V gene data show CDR1 as MNHEY and CDR2 as SVGAGI. This CDR3 spans 14 amino acids. The CDR3 DNA is TGTGCCAGCAGGGACAGGGTGTCAGGGTATGGCTACACCTTC. This translates into CASRDRVSGYGYTF.